These 27 T cell receptor beta chains share one sample of origin, sequenced in a study of blood T cells in healthy people across ages. Then a second PCR, running about 7 to 11 cycles, was carried out with a sample-barcoded 5' primer and a J-beta primer mix. TCRdb ran MiXCR on the 5' RACE reads and lists one entry per CDR3 protein. The sample comprises 600,000 or so distinct CDR3 sequences, less than 60% of which are singletons, and approximately 25% rests with the top ten. The sequenced material came from blood. The receptors come from a man older than 75 in good health.

This clonotype occurred once. V gene TRBV18 combines with J gene TRBJ1-2, with 7 bases lining up with TRBD1. The V gene end was trimmed by 6 bases and the J gene end by 1 base; junction bases not matched to a gene: 23. This CDR3 contains 20 residues. The germline V gene encodes CDR1 KGHSH and CDR2 LQKENI. CDR3 in DNA: TGTGCCAGCTCGCCCTCGGGACAGAGAGGCACCATGAGTCGTAACTATGGCTACACCTTC. This sequence encodes CASSPSGQRGTMSRNYGYTF. Filled out from reference TRBV18 and TRBJ1-2, the complete variable domain reads NAGVMQNPRHLVRRRGQEARLRCSPMKGHSHVYWYRQLPEEGLKFMVYLQKENIIDESGMPKERFSAEFPKEGPSILRIQQVVRGDSAAYFCASSPSGQRGTMSRNYGYTFGSGTRLTVV.

This clonotype showed up just a few times. The chain combines TRBV29-1 with TRBJ2-1; D might be TRBD2 (5 bases). The germline gives CDR1 SQVTM, CDR2 ANQGSEA. The CDR3 contains 13 residues. V was clipped by 8 bases and J by 3 bases, with 14 bases between them. In DNA, the CDR3 is TGCAGCCCGTGGGAGCGGAGCTACAATGAGCAGTTCTTC. Residues: CSPWERSYNEQFF.

This clonotype came up a few times. V is TRBV9 and J is TRBJ1-1, with 7 bases matching TRBD1. There are 16 residues in the CDR3. V was pared by 0 bases and J by 1 base, with 6 bases of the junction left unmatched. CDR1 is SGDLS, CDR2 YYNGEE, per germline. The CDR3 spells CASSVGGGARNTEAFF. The CDR3 nucleotides read TGTGCCAGCAGCGTAGGAGGGGGCGCGAGGAACACTGAAGCTTTCTTT.

The rearrangement links TRBV29-1 to TRBJ1-6; 12 positions match TRBD1. The CDR3 covers 15 residues. From germline, CDR1 is SQVTM and CDR2 ANQGSEA. V dropped 5 bases and J dropped 10; count of bases not matched to a gene: 9. In DNA, the CDR3 is TGCAGCGTTCCGAAAGGGACAGGGGGCGGATCACCCCTCCACTTT. The encoded protein is CSVPKGTGGGSPLHF.

This chain links TRBV7-2 with TRBJ2-5; D is unresolved. CDR1 SGHTA and CDR2 FQGNSA come from the germline V gene. This CDR3 has 13 amino acids. The V end lost 2 bases, the J end lost 10 bases, and 14 bases lay between the germline ends. This chain's CDR3 is CASSLLFTALQYF. CDR3 nucleotide sequence: TGTGCCAGCAGCTTACTCTTCACGGCTCTCCAGTACTTC.

This clonotype was recorded a few times. The CDR3 nucleotides are TGCAGCGTTGTGGGACAGGCCGATGGCTACACCTTC. It yields the protein CSVVGQADGYTF. This chain joins TRBV29-1 and TRBJ1-2, with 8 bases fitting TRBD1. The CDR3 runs 12 residues. Germline CDR1 SQVTM, CDR2 ANQGSEA. After removal of 4 bases from V and 6 bases from J, the junction contained 4 bases not matched to a gene.

The V gene is TRBV5-6, the J gene TRBJ2-3; D is unresolved. Trimming removed 3 bases from V and 11 bases from J, with 13 bases in between. The CDR3 covers 12 residues. The germline V gene has CDR1 SGHDT and CDR2 YYEEEE. CDR3 coding DNA: TGTGCCAGCAGCTCCTCAGGTCCTAGGCAGTATTTT. Translated: CASSSSGPRQYF. The whole variable domain, filled in from reference TRBV5-6 and TRBJ2-3, reads DAGVTQSPTHLIKTRGQQVTLRCSPKSGHDTVSWYQQALGQGPQFIFQYYEEEERQRGNFPDRFSGHQFPNYSSELNVNALLLGDSALYLCASSSSGPRQYFGPGTRLTVL.

The chain links TRBV29-1 to TRBJ2-3; D is unclear. Deletions cut 3 bases from V and 2 bases from J, with 9 bases between. The CDR3 totals 13 residues. Germline V CDR1 and CDR2: SQVTM, ANQGSEA. Written as DNA, the CDR3 is TGCAGCGTTGATGTAGACAACACAGATACGCAGTATTTT. This codes for CSVDVDNTDTQYF.

The CDR3 nucleotides are TGCGCCAGCAGCTTCCCTTTAGCGGGAGGGCCAAATGAGCAGTTCTTC. Amino acid sequence: CASSFPLAGGPNEQFF. The gene calls are TRBV5-1 and TRBJ2-1; 11 positions match TRBD2. The CDR3 totals 16 residues. V lost 2 bases to trimming and J lost 7 bases; unmatched junction nucleotides: 8. Germline CDR1 is SGHRS and CDR2 is YFSETQ.

This clonotype was seen a few times. The chain uses TRBV5-1 and TRBJ2-7; 7 positions match TRBD1. Germline trimming cut 2 bases from V and 0 bases from J; bases unmatched to any gene: 2. Germline-derived CDR1 and CDR2 are SGHRS and YFSETQ. The CDR3 has 14 amino acids. The DNA for the CDR3 is TGCGCCAGCAGCTTCACAGGGGTCTCCTACGAGCAGTACTTC. It specifies CASSFTGVSYEQYF.

This clonotype was counted a few times. The chain has TRBV9 and TRBJ2-7; no reliable D call. Germline CDR1 SGDLS, CDR2 YYNGEE. The CDR3 is 14 residues long. V lost 0 bases and J 7 bases, leaving 14 bases between the germline ends. CDR3 in amino acids: CASSVGPGAWEQYF. The CDR3 nucleotides are TGTGCCAGCAGCGTAGGTCCAGGCGCCTGGGAGCAGTACTTC.

This clonotype was found a few times. This chain joins TRBV11-2 and TRBJ1-1, with 7 bases matching TRBD1. The CDR3 length is 14 residues. In germline, CDR1 is SGHAT, CDR2 FQNNGV. V gave up 5 bases and J gave up 3 bases; unmatched junction bases: 6. This chain's CDR3 is CASSAQGVDTEAFF. The CDR3 DNA follows: TGTGCCAGCAGCGCTCAGGGGGTAGACACTGAAGCTTTCTTT. The entire variable domain, with the rest obtained from reference TRBV11-2 and TRBJ1-1, is as follows: EAGVAQSPRYKIIEKRQSVAFWCNPISGHATLYWYQQILGQGPKLLIQFQNNGVVDDSQLPKDRFSAERLKGVDSTLKIQPAKLEDSAVYLCASSAQGVDTEAFFGQGTRLTVV.

The chain links TRBV3-1 to TRBJ2-7; no definite D call. V dropped 8 bases and J dropped 0 bases, with 8 bases sitting between them. There are 12 residues in the CDR3. From germline, CDR1 is LGHDT and CDR2 YNNKEL (reference sequence). The CDR3 nucleotides are TGTGCCAGCGGAGACGACTCCTACGAGCAGTACTTC. Amino acid sequence: CASGDDSYEQYF.

This clonotype appeared a single time. Relative to the germline gene, one junction end is altered; a read error may explain this. V gene TRBV9 combines with J gene TRBJ2-3; the D gene is possibly TRBD2 (6 bases). CDR3 size: 14 residues. Germline V gene data show CDR1 as SGDLS and CDR2 as YYNGEE. The CDR3 DNA follows: TGTGCCAGCAGCGCCCTAACTAGCAGAGATACGCAGTATTTT. Encoded protein: CASSALTSRDTQYF.

CDR3 region: CASRAGLAGENTGELFF. The CDR3 coding sequence is TGTGCCAGCAGAGCGGGACTAGCGGGGGAGAACACCGGGGAGCTGTTTTTT. The chain links TRBV9 to TRBJ2-2; 14 nucleotides line up with TRBD2. The CDR3 totals 17 residues. Losses at the gene ends were 5 bases for V and 1 base for J; bases not matched to a gene: 4. CDR1 SGDLS and CDR2 YYNGEE come from the germline V gene.

As regards this clonotype: A much larger clone differs by one base, so this may be a read error. The chain employs TRBV10-3 and TRBJ1-2; D is unclear. V was trimmed by 3 bases and J by 2 bases, leaving 10 bases between them. Germline values: CDR1 ENHRY, CDR2 SYGVKD. The CDR3 contains 14 residues. The DNA of the CDR3 is TGTGCCATCAGTGAAGTCGGCGGAAACTATGGCTACACCTTC. Protein: CAISEVGGNYGYTF.

This chain connects TRBV5-1 to TRBJ2-5; weak D call: TRBD2 (5 bases). The ends were cut back, 5 bases at V and 11 bases at J, with 13 bases in the middle. Germline V gene lookup returns CDR1 SGHRS and CDR2 YFSETQ. The CDR3 has 11 amino acids. The CDR3 region is CASSPGLEQYF. The CDR3 nucleotides are TGCGCCAGCAGTCCTGGACTTGAGCAGTACTTC.

At least ten counts were recorded for this clonotype. The rearrangement links TRBV9 to TRBJ2-2; D is perhaps TRBD2 (6 bases). Germline loops: CDR1 SGDLS, CDR2 YYNGEE. Trimming removed 1 base at V and 2 bases at J, with 18 bases between. This CDR3 spans 18 amino acids. DNA of the CDR3: TGTGCCAGCAGCGTACTTGGCACAGCGGGCCCCAACACCGGGGAGCTGTTTTTT. This codes for CASSVLGTAGPNTGELFF.

This sequence joins TRBV29-1 and TRBJ2-1, with D maybe TRBD2 (6 bases). From germline, CDR1 is SQVTM and CDR2 ANQGSEA. V lost 2 bases and J 5 bases, leaving 10 bases between the germline ends. The CDR3 is made up of 13 amino acids. This CDR3 reads CSVEQRANNEQFF. The CDR3, as DNA: TGCAGCGTTGAACAGCGGGCCAACAATGAGCAGTTCTTC.

This clonotype showed up just a few times. The chain uses TRBV7-2 and TRBJ2-7, with 8 nucleotides matching TRBD1. Germline CDR1 is SGHTA and CDR2 is FQGNSA. V shed 3 bases and J 2 bases; nucleotides not matched to a gene: 3. This CDR3 region has 14 residues. The CDR3 sequence is CASSFHRGAYEQYF. DNA of the CDR3: TGTGCCAGCAGCTTCCACAGGGGGGCCTACGAGCAGTACTTC.

J is TRBJ2-7 and V is TRBV29-1; maybe TRBD2 (6 bases). The DNA end lines up better with TRBJ2-5; the J call may be wrong. Germline values: CDR1 SQVTM, CDR2 ANQGSEA. The CDR3 loop spans 14 amino acids. For the CDR3, the DNA is TGCAGCGTTGTTTCGGGACTTCGCGAAGAGACCCAGTACTTC. This translates into CSVVSGLREETQYF.

The chain employs TRBV7-3 and TRBJ2-1, with 8 bases matching TRBD2. Per germline, CDR1 SGHTA and CDR2 FQGTGA. The trim removed 2 bases at V and 5 bases at J, leaving 11 bases unmatched. CDR3 size: 17 residues. The CDR3 nucleotides read TGTGCCAGCAGCTTATGGGCCGCGGGAGGCCGTAACAATGAGCAGTTCTTC. Its translation is CASSLWAAGGRNNEQFF.

CDR3 DNA sequence: TGTGCCAGCAGCCCTATGCGGGGCTATGGCTACACCTTC. Protein sequence: CASSPMRGYGYTF. The chain is built from TRBV7-9 and TRBJ1-2; D unresolved. This CDR3 is built from 13 residues. Germline V gene sequence: CDR1 SEHNR, CDR2 FQNEAQ (reference sequence). Trimming removed 5 bases at V and 4 bases at J, with 11 bases between.

This clonotype was detected only a few times. In DNA, the CDR3 is TGCGCCAGCAGCCAAAAAACAGGGGGGCAAAATTCCAATCAGCCCCAGCATTTT. Its protein is CASSQKTGGQNSNQPQHF. The chain employs TRBV4-1 and TRBJ1-5, with 8 bases identical to TRBD1. Germline V gene data show CDR1 as MGHRA and CDR2 as YSYEKL. The CDR3 covers 18 residues. The V segment lost 2 bases and the J segment 3 bases; nucleotides outside the gene matches: 12.

As concerns this clonotype: A much more abundant neighbour one base away suggests this may be a read error. The chain carries TRBV6-6 and TRBJ2-5, with 14 bases identical to TRBD2. The CDR3 covers 15 residues. Germline assignment: CDR1 MNHNY and CDR2 SVGAGI (reference sequence). In nucleotides, the CDR3 is TGTGTCAGCAGTTACGGGACTAGCGGGGGAGGTGAGCAGTACTTC. Translated, it gives CVSSYGTSGGGEQYF.

The V call is TRBV7-2, the J call TRBJ1-6, with TRBD1 as a possible D gene (6 bases). The CDR3 has 14 amino acids. Trimming shortened V by 5 bases and J by 6 bases, and 11 bases separated the two germline ends. Germline CDR1 SGHTA, CDR2 FQGNSA. The CDR3 DNA is TGTGCCAGCAGCCCGGGGGCGGGTAATTCACCCCTCCACTTT. This gives the protein CASSPGAGNSPLHF.

The chain employs TRBV6-2 or TRBV6-3 and TRBJ2-3; unclear D gene. The CDR3 covers 15 residues. V dropped 5 bases and J dropped 8 bases, with 20 bases sitting between them. Germline V gives CDR1 MNHEY, CDR2 SVGEGT. The CDR3 here is CASSRSSLYATTQYF. The DNA of the CDR3 is TGTGCCAGCAGTCGATCTAGTTTGTACGCGACTACGCAGTATTTT.